Presented here are 10 T cell receptor beta chains from one specimen sequenced in a study of blood T cell repertoires in COVID-19. Profiling relied on immunoSEQ multiplex PCR, and the TCRdb table lists in-frame clones only, not all of them. The sample carries 150,000 to 190,000 clones, about 80% recorded once. Sequenced input: peripheral blood. The receptors derive from a man in his fifties or sixties with acute or convalescent COVID-19.

V usage is TRBV9 and J usage is TRBJ2-3; D remains unclear. CDR1 and CDR2 (germline): SGDLS, YYNGEE. V was shortened by 5 bases and J by 6 bases, with 13 bases between the two germline ends. CDR3 length: 13 amino acids. The CDR3 is CASSPYTGDTQYF. For the CDR3, the DNA is TGTGCCAGCAGTCCTTACACCGGGGATACGCAGTATTTT.

V is TRBV24-1 and J is TRBJ1-4; 7 bases fit TRBD1. The junction had 19 bases not matched to a gene; V was cut back by 11 bases and J by 8 bases. Germline V lookup: CDR1 KGHDR, CDR2 SFDVKD. The CDR3 extends over 16 amino acids. Here the CDR3 DNA reads TGTGCCAGCCGGAGTGGCAGGGGGTTAGGAGGGGAAAAACTGTTTTTT. It codes for CASRSGRGLGGEKLFF.

V gene TRBV5-3 combines with J gene TRBJ1-1; D gene ambiguous. TRBV5-3 is treated as an ORF (open reading frame) with a function not yet certain. The V gene lost 2 bases and the J gene lost 1 base, with 15 bases spanning the gap. The CDR3 length is 16 residues. The CDR3: CARSFPVPKENTEAFF. CDR3 nucleotides: TGTGCCAGAAGCTTCCCTGTGCCTAAAGAGAACACTGAAGCTTTCTTT.

The chain combines TRBV5-1 with TRBJ2-1; a possible D gene is TRBD2 (6 bases). CDR3 length: 14 amino acids. Germline V gives CDR1 SGHRS, CDR2 YFSETQ. V was trimmed by 5 bases and J by 2 bases, leaving 11 bases between them. CDR3 region: CASRGAGAYNEQFF. CDR3 bases: TGCGCCAGCAGAGGAGCGGGTGCCTACAATGAGCAGTTCTTC.

This clone was counted between two and nine times. Germline is not matched at one junction end, which may reflect a read error. The chain combines TRBV7-7 with TRBJ2-3; 14 nucleotides align to TRBD2. The CDR3 spans 16 residues. Looked up from germline, CDR1 is SSHAT and CDR2 is FNYEAQ (reference sequence). This CDR3 is CASSLGLAGGSDTQYF. CDR3 nucleotides: TGTGCTAGCAGCTTAGGACTAGCGGGAGGTTCTGATACGCAGTATTTT.

The rearrangement links TRBV5-1 to TRBJ2-3, with 8 bases fitting TRBD2. CDR3 size: 16 residues. V trimming: 4 bases; J trimming: 0 bases; junction bases outside the gene matches: 7. Germline CDR1 SGHRS, CDR2 YFSETQ. CDR3 amino acids: CASSPERERSTDTQYF. The CDR3 bases are TGCGCCAGCAGCCCTGAGCGGGAGAGAAGCACAGATACGCAGTATTTT. Full variable domain (remainder filled in from reference TRBV5-1 and TRBJ2-3): KAGVTQTPRYLIKTRGQQVTLSCSPISGHRSVSWYQQTPGQGLQFLFEYFSETQRNKGNFPGRFSGRQFSNSRSEMNVSTLELGDSALYLCASSPERERSTDTQYFGPGTRLTVL.

The chain carries TRBV5-6 and TRBJ1-6; 7 bases match TRBD1. V lost 0 bases to trimming and J lost 5 bases; unmatched junction nucleotides: 5. The CDR3 totals 16 residues. CDR1 and CDR2 from the germline V gene are SGHDT and YYEEEE. In DNA form, the CDR3 reads TGTGCCAGCAGCTTGGATAGAGGGGGCCATAATTCACCCCTCCACTTT. It codes for CASSLDRGGHNSPLHF.

The gene calls are TRBV5-1 and TRBJ2-2, with a possible D match to TRBD2 (6 bases). V gave up 4 bases and J gave up 6 bases, with 19 bases separating them. The CDR3 totals 16 residues. CDR1 is SGHRS, CDR2 YFSETQ, per germline. The CDR3 protein is CASSPRRTTSPGELFF. DNA for the CDR3: TGCGCCAGCAGCCCCCGTCGGACTACCTCGCCCGGGGAGCTGTTTTTT.

The V gene is TRBV19, the J gene TRBJ1-5; 12 bases map to TRBD1. This CDR3 is 18 amino acids long. Germline CDR1 LNHDA, CDR2 SQIVND (reference sequence). Unmatched junction bases numbered 17, after V lost 5 bases and J lost 9 bases. This chain's CDR3 is CASSAMPLSRDRGRPQHF. CDR3 sequence (DNA): TGTGCCAGTAGTGCCATGCCTTTATCCCGGGACAGGGGGCGGCCCCAGCATTTT.

This clone was recorded a few times. V and J are TRBV19 and TRBJ2-3; D is possibly TRBD2 (6 bases). Germline CDR1 is LNHDA and CDR2 is SQIVND (reference sequence). The CDR3 length is 16 residues. Trimming cost V 6 bases and J 2 bases, with 18 bases left between them. The DNA for the CDR3 is TGTGCCAGTAGCGACCCCGGGCGGGATCCCACAGATACGCAGTATTTT. This gives the protein CASSDPGRDPTDTQYF.